The source of this T cell receptor (beta chain) is a study of Ad26.COV2.S vaccination and SARS-CoV-2 variants. CDR1 and CDR2 from the germline V gene are SGHNT and YYREEE (reference sequence). This CDR3 is 15 amino acids long. Trimming cost V 4 bases and J 7 bases, with 18 bases left between them. On this clone: Its specificity is unknown.

The assay was immunoSEQ multiplex PCR, and TCRdb's table has in-frame clones only and misses some. The sample yields some 180,000 clones, about 83% seen once. Study observations and caveats: Placebo recipients and vaccine recipients were similar in non-spike TCR breadth. Measures of TCR breadth and depth may have fallen short of total T cell responses.

The sequencing used peripheral blood, collected after recovery from COVID-19. The rearrangement joins TRBV5-4 to TRBJ2-1, with no clear D. The receptor was derived from a human donor who had recovered from COVID-19. CDR3 in DNA: TGTGCCAGCAGCCCACGCCTAGTCATGGGGAATGAGCAGTTCTTC. Its protein is CASSPRLVMGNEQFF.